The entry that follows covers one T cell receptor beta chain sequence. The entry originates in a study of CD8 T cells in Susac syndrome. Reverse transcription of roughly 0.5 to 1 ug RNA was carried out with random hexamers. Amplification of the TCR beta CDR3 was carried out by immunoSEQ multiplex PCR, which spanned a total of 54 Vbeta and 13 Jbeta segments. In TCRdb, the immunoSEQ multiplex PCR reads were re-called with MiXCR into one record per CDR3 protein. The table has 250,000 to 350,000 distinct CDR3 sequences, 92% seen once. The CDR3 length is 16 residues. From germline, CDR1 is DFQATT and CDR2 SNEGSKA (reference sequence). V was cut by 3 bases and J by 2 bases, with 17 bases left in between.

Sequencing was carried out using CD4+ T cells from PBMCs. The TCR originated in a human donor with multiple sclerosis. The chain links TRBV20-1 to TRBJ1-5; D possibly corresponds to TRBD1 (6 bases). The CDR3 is CSASRAGDWGNQPQHF. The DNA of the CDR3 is TGCAGTGCTAGCAGGGCAGGGGATTGGGGCAATCAGCCCCAGCATTTT.